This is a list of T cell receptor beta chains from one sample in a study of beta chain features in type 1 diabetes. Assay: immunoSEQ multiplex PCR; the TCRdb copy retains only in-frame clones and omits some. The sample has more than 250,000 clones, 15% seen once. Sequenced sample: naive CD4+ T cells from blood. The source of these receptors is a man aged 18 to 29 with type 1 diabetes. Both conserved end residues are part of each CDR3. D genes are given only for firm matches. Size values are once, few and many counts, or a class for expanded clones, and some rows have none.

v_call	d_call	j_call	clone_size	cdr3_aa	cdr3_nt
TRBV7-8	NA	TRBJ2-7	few	CASSRLFYEQYF	TGTGCCAGCAGCCGACTTTTCTACGAGCAGTACTTC
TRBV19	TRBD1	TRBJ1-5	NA	CASSASYRGSNQPQHF	TGTGCCAGTAGCGCCTCTTACAGGGGGTCCAATCAGCCCCAGCATTTT
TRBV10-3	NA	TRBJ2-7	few	CAISDRAGTYEQYF	TGTGCCATCAGTGACAGGGCGGGAACCTACGAGCAGTACTTC
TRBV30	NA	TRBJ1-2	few	CAWSVMPRLGENYGYTF	TGTGCCTGGAGTGTAATGCCCCGACTCGGGGAGAACTATGGCTACACCTTC
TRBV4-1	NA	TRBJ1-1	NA	CASSQLPGGARAFF	TGCGCCAGCAGCCAACTCCCGGGGGGGGCGCGGGCTTTCTTT
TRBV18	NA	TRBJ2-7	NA	CASSPSEDYEQYF	TGTGCCAGCTCACCCTCAGAGGATTACGAGCAGTACTTC
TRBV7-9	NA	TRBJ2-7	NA	CASSLARSTQDYEQYF	TGTGCCAGCAGCTTAGCGCGGTCCACCCAAGACTACGAGCAGTACTTC
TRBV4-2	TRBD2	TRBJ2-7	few	CASSQAGTSGSYEQYF	TGTGCCAGCAGCCAAGCCGGAACTAGCGGGAGCTACGAGCAGTACTTC
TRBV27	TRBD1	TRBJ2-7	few	CASSQQRTGWGKQYF	TGTGCCAGCAGTCAGCAAAGGACAGGGTGGGGGAAGCAGTACTTC
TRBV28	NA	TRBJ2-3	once	CASSSLGGSTDTQYF	TGTGCCAGCAGTTCCCTAGGGGGTTCCACAGATACGCAGTATTTT